A single sample gave rise to the 29 T cell receptor beta chains below, sequenced in a study of blood T cell repertoires in COVID-19. Only in-frame clones appear in the TCRdb table, and some are missing; sequencing was by immunoSEQ multiplex PCR. The data contain 150,000 or so clones, around 80% of them singletons. Material: peripheral blood. The receptors derive from a woman of 80 years or more with acute or convalescent COVID-19.

The V and J genes are TRBV19 and TRBJ1-6; D not resolved. The germline V gene has CDR1 LNHDA and CDR2 SQIVND (reference sequence). There are 14 residues in the CDR3. Trimming removed 7 bases at V and 10 bases at J, with 17 bases between. The CDR3 DNA sequence: TGTGCCAGTACCCCACAAGCTAGCGGGTCACCCCTCCACTTT. As protein: CASTPQASGSPLHF.

The genes are TRBV19 and TRBJ2-3; no clear D gene. The V end was cut by 2 bases, the J end by 6 bases, with 12 bases between. CDR1 is LNHDA, CDR2 SQIVND, per germline (reference sequence). This CDR3 region has 14 residues. CDR3 DNA sequence: TGTGCCAGTAGTATAACTTCCCAACCCGATACGCAGTATTTT. Translating gives CASSITSQPDTQYF.

This clone was detected only once. The chain recombines TRBV5-1 with TRBJ2-1, with D possibly matching TRBD2 (6 bases). Between the trimmed V and J ends, which lost 1 base and 14 bases, there was a span of 19 bases. The CDR3 runs to 14 residues. Germline CDR1 and CDR2: SGHRS and YFSETQ. In DNA form, the CDR3 reads TGCGCCAGCAGCTTGTCTAGCGCCGGGGGTAAGGAGTTCTTC. It specifies CASSLSSAGGKEFF.

The J gene is TRBJ1-4, the V gene TRBV3-1 (or the pseudogene TRBV3-2), with no clear D. CDR3 length equals 15 residues. Germline V gene sequence: CDR1 LGHDT, CDR2 YNNKEL (reference sequence). Trimming shortened V by 4 bases and J by 5 bases, and 14 bases separated the two germline ends. As DNA, the CDR3 is TGTGCCAGCAGCCGACGTGGGAGCCACAATGAAAAACTGTTTTTT. Protein sequence: CASSRRGSHNEKLFF.

CDR3 nucleotides: TGTGCCAGCAGTCCTGCGACTAGCGGGAGGGCGCTTGCCAAAAACATTCAGTACTTC. It yields the protein CASSPATSGRALAKNIQYF. The V call is TRBV28, the J call TRBJ2-4; 14 bases are shared with TRBD2. Germline assignment: CDR1 MDHEN and CDR2 SYDVKM. The ends lost 5 bases at V and 1 base at J; junction bases unmatched: 10. This CDR3 contains 19 residues.

This clone was seen more than once but under ten times. The J gene is TRBJ1-1, the V gene TRBV7-9; D possibly corresponds to TRBD1 (6 bases). The CDR3 is made up of 13 amino acids. Between the trimmed V and J ends, which lost 5 bases and 4 bases, there was a span of 11 bases. Per germline, CDR1 SEHNR and CDR2 FQNEAQ (reference sequence). This chain's CDR3 is CASSARGGTEAFF. DNA for the CDR3: TGTGCCAGCAGCGCGAGGGGGGGCACTGAAGCTTTCTTT.

The chain joins TRBV29-1 to TRBJ2-3, with a tentative D call TRBD2 (7 bases). Germline V gene data show CDR1 as SQVTM and CDR2 as ANQGSEA. The CDR3 runs to 14 residues. Trimming took 5 bases from V and 8 from J, leaving 20 bases between them. DNA for the CDR3: TGCAGCGTTCAGGGTGGCGGGGGCAGGGGTACGCAGTATTTT. Translating it yields CSVQGGGGRGTQYF.

V is TRBV4-1 and J is TRBJ1-4; D might be TRBD1 (5 bases). Germline V lookup: CDR1 MGHRA, CDR2 YSYEKL. CDR3 size: 16 residues. Trimming shortened V by 0 bases and J by 5 bases, and 13 bases separated the two germline ends. Here the CDR3 reads CASSQDEGLRNEKLFF. Here the CDR3 DNA reads TGCGCCAGCAGCCAAGATGAGGGACTTAGGAATGAAAAACTGTTTTTT.

This sequence joins TRBV19 and TRBJ2-5; TRBD1 might be the D (6 bases). The CDR3 is made up of 14 amino acids. V lost 6 bases and J lost 4, with 15 bases in between. Looked up from germline, CDR1 is LNHDA and CDR2 is SQIVND (reference sequence). The CDR3 DNA reads TGTGCCAGTAGACCCTGGGGGCCACCAGAGACCCAGTACTTC. As protein: CASRPWGPPETQYF.

V gene TRBV4-3 combines with J gene TRBJ2-7; 9 bases are a match to TRBD1. The CDR3 runs to 15 residues. CDR1 is LGHNA, CDR2 YSLEER, per germline. V was clipped by 2 bases and J by 1 base; unmatched bases: 3. This CDR3 reads CASSQRTGASYEQYF. CDR3 bases: TGCGCCAGCAGCCAACGGACAGGGGCGTCCTACGAGCAGTACTTC.

The J gene is TRBJ2-7, the V gene TRBV12-5, with D uncertain. The CDR3 runs 12 residues. Germline V gene lookup returns CDR1 LGHNT and CDR2 FRNRAP. The V end lost 1 base, the J end lost 3 bases, and 4 bases lay between the germline ends. The CDR3 coding sequence is TGTGCTAGTGGTTTGGACAGCTACGAGCAGTACTTC. It yields the protein CASGLDSYEQYF.

V is TRBV7-6 and J is TRBJ2-7; the D gene is possibly TRBD1 (6 bases). This CDR3 region has 17 residues. V lost 0 bases, J lost 2 bases, and 17 bases lay in between. CDR1 SGHVS and CDR2 FNYEAQ come from the germline V gene. CDR3 sequence (DNA): TGTGCCAGCAGCTTAGCTTTTGAGGGGGTGAGGACCTACGAGCAGTACTTC. This encodes CASSLAFEGVRTYEQYF.

V usage is TRBV3-1 (or the pseudogene TRBV3-2) and J usage is TRBJ1-5; possibly TRBD1 for D (6 bases). Trimming left V 1 base short and J 3 bases short, with 10 bases between. The CDR3 length is 15 residues. Germline V gene sequence: CDR1 LGHDT, CDR2 YNNKEL (reference sequence). The CDR3: CASSQGTASNQPQHF. Written as DNA, the CDR3 is TGTGCCAGCAGCCAAGGGACAGCTTCCAATCAGCCCCAGCATTTT.

This rearrangement joins TRBV5-1 to TRBJ2-7; 7 bases map to TRBD1. The CDR3 loop spans 13 amino acids. The germline gives CDR1 SGHRS, CDR2 YFSETQ. The trim removed 4 bases at V and 1 base at J, leaving 2 bases unmatched. Written as DNA, the CDR3 is TGCGCCAGCAGCCTGACAGGGTCCTACGAGCAGTACTTC. Its translation: CASSLTGSYEQYF.

V gene TRBV4-1 combines with J gene TRBJ1-2; 7 bases are shared with TRBD1. The trim removed 3 bases at V and 4 bases at J, leaving 5 bases unmatched. In germline, CDR1 is MGHRA, CDR2 YSYEKL. This CDR3 has 14 amino acids. The CDR3 loop is CASSQPDRSYGYTF. CDR3 nucleotides: TGCGCCAGCAGCCAGCCGGACAGGAGCTATGGCTACACCTTC.

The J gene is TRBJ2-7, the V gene TRBV7-2, with D tentatively TRBD1 (6 bases). The V gene's germline CDR1 is SGHTA and CDR2 FQGNSA. The CDR3 consists of 14 residues. Between the trimmed V and J ends, which lost 5 bases and 0 bases, there was a span of 11 bases. The DNA of the CDR3 is TGTGCCAGCAGCCCAAAGACAGGCTCCTACGAGCAGTACTTC. It encodes CASSPKTGSYEQYF.

This clone was seen just once. This sequence joins TRBV30 and TRBJ1-2; weak D call: TRBD1 (6 bases). CDR3 length: 15 residues. Germline-derived CDR1 and CDR2 are GTSNPN and SVGIG (reference sequence). Trimming stripped 4 bases from V and 2 bases from J, with 17 bases between. CDR3 amino acids: CAWTYPGVPNYGYTF. CDR3 bases: TGTGCCTGGACCTACCCAGGGGTTCCAAACTATGGCTACACCTTC.

V is TRBV28 and J is TRBJ1-4; D possibly corresponds to TRBD1 (5 bases). CDR3 size: 16 residues. The V end was cut by 5 bases, the J end by 5 bases, with 18 bases between. Germline V gives CDR1 MDHEN, CDR2 SYDVKM. CDR3 nucleotides: TGTGCCAGCAGTCCACCTCGGGGGAGGAAGAATGAAAAACTGTTTTTT. Encoded protein: CASSPPRGRKNEKLFF. The entire variable domain, with the rest obtained from reference TRBV28 and TRBJ1-4, is as follows: DVKVTQSSRYLVKRTGEKVFLECVQDMDHENMFWYRQDPGLGLRLIYFSYDVKMKEKGDIPEGYSVSREKKERFSLILESASTNQTSMYLCASSPPRGRKNEKLFFGSGTQLSVL.

This chain joins TRBV28 and TRBJ2-2, with a possible D match to TRBD2 (5 bases). The V gene's germline CDR1 is MDHEN and CDR2 SYDVKM. This CDR3 region has 16 residues. V was pared by 5 bases and J by 1 base, with 14 bases between. The CDR3 spells CASSPLEAMNTGELFF. CDR3 coding DNA: TGTGCCAGCAGTCCCCTGGAGGCCATGAACACCGGGGAGCTGTTTTTT.

J is TRBJ2-7 and V is TRBV27; the match to TRBD2 covers 8 bases. Germline lookup yields CDR1 MNHEY and CDR2 SMNVEV (reference sequence). This CDR3 contains 14 residues. Losses at the gene ends were 5 bases for V and 6 bases for J; bases not matched to a gene: 9. The CDR3 region is CASSLRRGGREQYF. Written as DNA, the CDR3 is TGTGCCAGCAGTCTTCGACGGGGGGGACGCGAGCAGTACTTC.

This chain connects TRBV4-1 to TRBJ2-2, with TRBD2 as a possible D gene (5 bases). Trimming stripped 0 bases from V and 8 bases from J, with 16 bases between. The CDR3 is 16 residues long. The germline gives CDR1 MGHRA, CDR2 YSYEKL. The CDR3 DNA reads as TGCGCCAGCAGCCAAGAATCCGGACTGATGTGGGGGGAGCTGTTTTTT. Translating it yields CASSQESGLMWGELFF.

This rearrangement joins TRBV30 to TRBJ1-4, with D perhaps TRBD1 (6 bases). The V end lost 6 bases, the J end lost 8 bases, and 19 bases lay between the germline ends. This CDR3 contains 14 residues. Germline CDR1 and CDR2: GTSNPN and SVGIG (reference sequence). CDR3: CACESQGRGEKLFF. CDR3 DNA sequence: TGTGCCTGTGAATCTCAGGGGAGAGGGGAAAAACTGTTTTTT.

This clone was seen a few times. This rearrangement joins TRBV24-1 to TRBJ1-5, with 10 bases matching TRBD1. Germline V CDR1 and CDR2: KGHDR, SFDVKD. The CDR3 spans 16 residues. The V segment lost 3 bases and the J segment 2 bases; nucleotides outside the gene matches: 3. The CDR3 DNA reads TGTGCCACCAGTGATGGGACAGGGGCCCGCAATCAGCCCCAGCATTTT. It codes for CATSDGTGARNQPQHF.

This chain joins TRBV7-2 and TRBJ1-5, with 8 bases that match TRBD1. The germline V gene encodes CDR1 SGHTA and CDR2 FQGNSA. The CDR3 is made up of 15 amino acids. After removal of 1 base from V and 6 bases from J, the junction contained 5 bases not matched to a gene. The CDR3 DNA reads as TGTGCCAGCAGCTTAGTGGCAGGGGGCGGTCAGCCCCAGCATTTT. Translating gives CASSLVAGGGQPQHF.

This clone has a single count. The J gene is TRBJ1-2, the V gene TRBV27; weak D call: TRBD1 (6 bases). This CDR3 is 14 amino acids long. Germline lookup yields CDR1 MNHEY and CDR2 SMNVEV (reference sequence). Trimming cost V 6 bases and J 4 bases, with 15 bases left between them. The chain's CDR3 is CASRDTGRGYGYTF. The DNA of the CDR3 is TGTGCCAGCAGGGACACAGGGCGCGGCTATGGCTACACCTTC.

V is TRBV15 and J is TRBJ2-5, with D tentatively TRBD2 (6 bases). Per germline, CDR1 LNHNV and CDR2 YYDKDF (reference sequence). The ends were cut back, 0 bases at V and 1 base at J, with 12 bases in the middle. This CDR3 has 16 amino acids. DNA for the CDR3: TGTGCCACCAGCAGAGATGGGCAGGGACTCCAAGAGACCCAGTACTTC. This translates into CATSRDGQGLQETQYF.

This clone was seen a few times. The chain uses TRBV7-2 and TRBJ1-2, with a weak D call TRBD1 (5 bases). Per the germline V gene, CDR1 is SGHTA and CDR2 is FQGNSA. The germline V and J ends were trimmed by 1 base and 3 bases, with 12 bases remaining between them. The CDR3 loop spans 15 amino acids. The CDR3 reads CASSLVWVGDYGYTF. The DNA of the CDR3 is TGTGCCAGCAGCTTAGTGTGGGTAGGGGACTATGGCTACACCTTC.

The V gene is TRBV27, the J gene TRBJ2-7; 9 bases are a match to TRBD1. Germline trimming cut 0 bases from V and 3 bases from J; bases unmatched to any gene: 9. In germline, CDR1 is MNHEY, CDR2 SMNVEV (reference sequence). This CDR3 comprises 17 residues. The CDR3 DNA follows: TGTGCCAGCAGTTTATCGAGAACTTTGACAGGGGGCTACGAGCAGTACTTC. It codes for CASSLSRTLTGGYEQYF.

Here the CDR3 DNA reads TGTGCCAGCAGCGTAGGTGGGGGAGGCCCCTACGAGCAGTACTTC. Protein product: CASSVGGGGPYEQYF. This sequence joins TRBV9 and TRBJ2-7; D may be TRBD2 (6 bases). Germline CDR1 and CDR2: SGDLS and YYNGEE. With 0 bases removed from V and 2 bases from J, the gap between germline ends came to 12 bases. The CDR3 is made up of 15 amino acids.